This TCR beta chain was sequenced in a study of shared clonotypes between healthy human individuals. Study at large: CD8 memory received one plate per donor, CD8 naive two, CD4 memory three and CD4 naive three. Overall study results and limits: Generation of non-shared clonotypes was less probable than generation of clonotypes shared by all four donors.

This was a deep-level run. Generated by immunoSEQ multiplex PCR, the TCRdb table keeps only in-frame clones and is missing some. The table has 550,000 to 600,000 clones, more than 95% seen once; the top ten hold 0.3%. The CDR3 has 14 amino acids. Looked up from germline, CDR1 is SGDLS and CDR2 is YYNGEE. The V segment lost 7 bases and the J segment 4 bases; nucleotides outside the gene matches: 7. Terminally differentiated effector memory CD45RA+ cells were excluded by CCR7 positive selection of CD45RO-negative cells. A remark on this clone: The antigen is not known.

This TCR came from a man younger than 45 in good health. Input material: naive CD8+ T cells sorted from blood. J is TRBJ2-2 and V is TRBV9, with TRBD2 identical over 7 bases. CDR3 sequence: CASAGGGGTGELFF. CDR3 coding DNA: TGTGCCAGCGCGGGCGGGGGAGGCACCGGGGAGCTGTTTTTT.